The rows below give T cell receptor beta chains drawn from one sample of a study of vaccination effects on CD4 cells after COVID-19. Their recognized antigens are unknown. The table came from immunoSEQ multiplex PCR; TCRdb's copy has only in-frame clones and leaves some out. The sample holds tens of thousands of clones, approximately 70% seen once. The specimen was CD4+ T cells from PBMCs cultured with HCoV-OC43 spike peptides, collected before COVID-19 vaccination. The receptors come from a human donor who received a COVID-19 vaccine. The CDR3 runs from the conserved cysteine through the conserved F or W. The D gene is left open where the match is weak. Clone size is shown for a subset of rows, as once, few, many or a class of expanded clone.

v_call	cdr3_length	clone_size	d_call	j_call	cdr3_aa	cdr3_nt
TRBV19	14	-	-	TRBJ2-6	CASSRVPGANVLTF	TGTGCCAGTAGCCGGGTTCCTGGGGCCAACGTCCTGACTTTC
TRBV29-1	12	-	-	TRBJ1-5	CSTQDGDQPQHF	TGCAGCACCCAAGACGGGGATCAGCCCCAGCATTTT
TRBV30	17	-	-	TRBJ1-1	CAWSPPREGTKGTEAFF	TGTGCCTGGAGTCCCCCAAGGGAGGGGACAAAGGGGACTGAAGCTTTCTTT
TRBV4-1	14	-	-	TRBJ1-3	CASSQDGQGNTIYF	TGCGCCAGCAGCCAAGATGGGCAGGGAAACACCATATATTTT
TRBV19	18	-	-	TRBJ2-7	CASSIAPPSRTPSYEQYF	TGTGCCAGTAGTATAGCTCCCCCGTCTAGAACACCCTCCTACGAGCAGTACTTC
TRBV6-6	15	-	TRBD1	TRBJ2-7	CASSPTQGAKYEQYF	TGTGCCAGCAGTCCTACACAGGGGGCAAAGTACGAGCAGTACTTC
TRBV19	13	-	-	TRBJ1-2	CASSIAPDKSYTF	TGTGCCAGTAGTATAGCCCCCGACAAGAGCTACACCTTC
TRBV9	16	-	TRBD1	TRBJ1-1	CASSVEPLTGVSEAFF	TGTGCCAGCAGCGTAGAGCCCTTGACAGGGGTGTCTGAAGCTTTCTTT
TRBV19	14	-	TRBD2	TRBJ2-7	CASSMGTSGNEQYF	TGTGCCAGTAGTATGGGGACTAGCGGGAACGAGCAGTACTTC
TRBV25-1	11	-	-	TRBJ2-2	CASSDGIGLFF	TGTGCCAGCAGTGATGGCATAGGTCTGTTTTTT
TRBV4-2	16	few	-	TRBJ1-1	CASSRGAIRQDTEAFF	TGTGCCAGCAGCCGGGGGGCCATCAGGCAGGACACTGAAGCTTTCTTT
TRBV5-4	13	few	-	TRBJ2-7	CASSLETNYEQYF	TGTGCCAGCAGCTTGGAGACCAACTACGAGCAGTACTTC
TRBV6-5	15	-	TRBD2	TRBJ2-1	CASRTSGSQRNEQFF	TGTGCCAGCAGGACTAGCGGGAGTCAGCGTAATGAGCAGTTCTTC
TRBV7-9	15	-	-	TRBJ2-3	CASSLAGGREDTQYF	TGTGCCAGCAGCTTAGCGGGGGGTCGGGAAGATACGCAGTATTTT
TRBV5-1	15	-	-	TRBJ2-3	CASSPTGLEADTQYF	TGCGCCAGCAGCCCGACGGGGTTGGAGGCGGATACGCAGTATTTT
TRBV6-5	11	-	-	TRBJ2-3	CASLATDTQYF	TGTGCCAGCCTCGCCACAGATACGCAGTATTTT
TRBV6-1	16	-	-	TRBJ1-6	CASSEARTVRNSPLHF	TGTGCCAGCAGTGAAGCGAGGACCGTGCGGAATTCACCCCTCCACTTT
TRBV10-3	14	few	-	TRBJ1-1	CAISTGSRNTEAFF	TGTGCCATCAGTACAGGGTCCAGGAACACTGAAGCTTTCTTT
TRBV6-5	13	once	-	TRBJ1-5	CASSGQQNQPQHF	TGTGCCAGCAGCGGACAGCAAAATCAGCCCCAGCATTTT
TRBV6-1	16	-	TRBD1	TRBJ1-2	CASSELDRGSNYGYTF	TGTGCCAGCAGTGAATTGGACAGGGGGTCCAACTATGGCTACACCTTC
TRBV5-4	15	-	-	TRBJ1-2	CASKHDRTGYYGYTF	TGTGCCAGCAAACATGACAGGACGGGGTATTATGGCTACACCTTC
TRBV20-1	14	-	TRBD2	TRBJ2-7	CSASVSSGDHEQYF	TGCAGTGCTAGTGTGTCTAGCGGGGACCACGAGCAGTACTTC
TRBV2	15	-	-	TRBJ1-5	CASSRATAGTEPQHF	TGTGCCAGCAGCCGAGCGACAGCCGGAACGGAGCCCCAGCATTTT
TRBV19	13	-	-	TRBJ1-2	CASSQQAGYGYTF	TGTGCCAGTAGTCAACAGGCTGGGTATGGCTACACCTTC
TRBV2	13	-	-	TRBJ2-5	CASSERGSETQYF	TGTGCCAGCAGTGAAAGGGGGAGTGAGACCCAGTACTTC
TRBV15	15	few	-	TRBJ1-2	CATSRDRSRGFGYTF	TGTGCCACCAGCAGAGATCGATCGAGGGGGTTTGGCTACACCTTC
TRBV3-1/TRBV3-2	16	few	-	TRBJ2-2	CASSQTSGGPTGELFF	TGTGCCAGCAGCCAAACGTCCGGGGGGCCCACTGGGGAGCTGTTTTTT
TRBV7-2	16	-	-	TRBJ1-3	CASSLAPGNPGNTIYF	TGTGCCAGCAGCTTAGCCCCAGGGAACCCTGGAAACACCATATATTTT
TRBV11-3	13	-	-	TRBJ2-1	CASSSPGINEQFF	TGTGCCAGCAGCTCCCCGGGGATCAATGAGCAGTTCTTC
TRBV6-5	15	-	-	TRBJ2-1	CASKMRQGRTTEQFF	TGTGCCAGCAAAATGAGGCAGGGGAGGACCACGGAGCAGTTCTTC
TRBV27	14	-	-	TRBJ2-7	CASSLSLGSYEQYF	TGTGCCAGCAGTTTATCCCTGGGCTCCTACGAGCAGTACTTC
TRBV6-6	14	-	TRBD2	TRBJ2-3	CASSGLAGGNTQYF	TGTGCCAGCAGTGGTCTAGCGGGAGGAAATACGCAGTATTTT
TRBV30	13	-	TRBD2	TRBJ2-7	CAWSPGLADEQYF	TGTGCCTGGAGCCCTGGACTAGCCGACGAGCAGTACTTC
TRBV15	12	few	-	TRBJ2-7	CATSSTGHEQYF	TGTGCCACCAGCAGTACAGGCCACGAGCAGTACTTC
TRBV27	15	-	TRBD1	TRBJ2-3	CASSPQGVSTDTQYF	TGTGCCAGCAGCCCACAGGGGGTAAGCACAGATACGCAGTATTTT
TRBV4-1	15	-	TRBD1	TRBJ1-5	CASSSGQGVNQPQHF	TGCGCCAGCAGCTCGGGACAGGGGGTCAATCAGCCCCAGCATTTT
TRBV7-2	15	once	-	TRBJ1-2	CASSPGGGGYYGYTF	TGTGCCAGCAGCCCAGGCGGGGGGGGGTACTATGGCTACACCTTC
TRBV19	16	-	-	TRBJ2-2	CASSFGGGLNTGELFF	TGTGCCAGTAGTTTCGGCGGGGGCCTGAACACCGGGGAGCTGTTTTTT
TRBV12-3/TRBV12-4	12	-	TRBD1	TRBJ1-2	CASSLGTVGYTF	TGTGCCAGCAGTTTGGGGACAGTCGGCTACACCTTC
TRBV28	15	few	-	TRBJ1-5	CASRAEGTSNQPQHF	TGTGCCAGCCGAGCCGAGGGGACGAGCAATCAGCCCCAGCATTTT
TRBV29-1	12	few	-	TRBJ2-2	CSVDPGTGELFF	TGCAGCGTTGATCCGGGCACCGGGGAGCTGTTTTTT
TRBV5-1	14	-	TRBD2	TRBJ2-1	CASSKAGEYNEQFF	TGCGCCAGCAGCAAAGCGGGAGAGTACAATGAGCAGTTCTTC
TRBV6-5	14	once	-	TRBJ2-3	CASTPRKTGDTQYF	TGTGCCAGCACCCCAAGGAAAACGGGAGATACGCAGTATTTT
TRBV7-3	19	-	TRBD2	TRBJ2-5	CASSLGPRFAGGPQETQYF	TGTGCCAGCAGCTTGGGCCCCAGGTTCGCGGGGGGGCCCCAAGAGACCCAGTACTTC
TRBV28	8	-	-	TRBJ1-4	CASEKLFF	TGTGCCAGCGAAAAACTGTTTTTT
TRBV19	14	-	TRBD1	TRBJ1-2	CASSIEGTGDGYTF	TGTGCCAGTAGTATAGAAGGGACAGGGGATGGCTACACCTTC